This T cell receptor beta chain was found in a study of human versus mouse CDR3 diversity and MHC coevolution. Concerning this clone itself: The antigen is unknown.

Broader study findings: Human T cells were selected on about 6 MHC II alleles. Most of the three human donors had the lowest clonal inequality.

The repertoire was sequenced with immunoSEQ multiplex PCR; TCRdb's copy has only in-frame clones and lacks some. The sample yields roughly 80,000 clones, 85% to 95% seen once. The sample taken for sequencing was naive CD4+ T cells from blood. Regarding subset: CD45RO-negative CD62L-positive naive CD4 T cells. This TCR derives from a person aged 25 to 75 in good health.

DNA for the CDR3: TGTGCCAGCAGCTCGACCGGGACAGGCTTCTCAGGCTACGAGCAGTACTTC. Residues: CASSSTGTGFSGYEQYF. The V gene is TRBV5-4, the J gene TRBJ2-7; 8 bases line up with TRBD1. CDR1 and CDR2 from the germline V gene are SGHNT and YYREEE (reference sequence). The CDR3 is 17 amino acids. The ends lost 3 bases at V and 3 bases at J; junction bases unmatched: 14. Based on the CDR3 plus reference TRBV5-4 and TRBJ2-7, the full variable domain is ETGVTQSPTHLIKTRGQQVTLRCSSQSGHNTVSWYQQALGQGPQFIFQYYREEENGRGNFPPRFSGLQFPNYSSELNVNALELDDSALYLCASSSTGTGFSGYEQYFGPGTRLTVT.